This T cell receptor (beta chain) came from a study of blood T cell repertoires in COVID-19. The data were produced by immunoSEQ multiplex PCR, yet TCRdb's version contains in-frame clones alone and is incomplete. The table has 200,000 to 250,000 clones, almost 90% seen once; the top ten hold approximately 16%. Shortly before study entry, within 2 weeks, exposed participants had met a COVID-19 case. The CDR3 totals 11 residues. The germline V gene encodes CDR1 LNHDA and CDR2 SQIVND (reference sequence). Between the trimmed V and J ends, which lost 4 bases and 2 bases, there was a span of 3 bases. The V and J genes are TRBV19 and TRBJ2-7; no firm D call. The specimen was PBMCs or T cells enriched from blood (not recorded which). The TCR originated in a man aged 25-40 years who had been exposed to COVID-19. CDR3 sequence reads: CASSTPYEQYF. CDR3 coding DNA: TGTGCCAGTAGTACTCCCTACGAGCAGTACTTC.